This is a list of T cell receptor beta chains from one sample in a study of intratumoral heterogeneity in liver cancer. Profiling relied on immunoSEQ multiplex PCR, and the TCRdb table lists in-frame clones only, not all of them. Of 6,000 to 8,500 clones in the sample, under 60% were seen once. This material consisted of tumor tissue, taken before any cancer treatment. The receptors stem from an older man with hepatocellular carcinoma. The CDR3 runs from the conserved cysteine through the conserved F or W. A D gene is named only where the DNA matches it firmly. Size values are once, few and many counts, or a class for expanded clones, and some rows have none.

d_call: .; v_call: TRBV4-3; clone_size: many; j_call: TRBJ2-3; cdr3_nt: TGCGCCAGCAGCCAAGAACCCAGGGCGGGCACAGATACGCAGTATTTT; cdr3_aa: CASSQEPRAGTDTQYF
d_call: TRBD1; v_call: TRBV2; clone_size: few; j_call: TRBJ2-5; cdr3_nt: TGTGCCAGCAGTGAAACAGGGGGATACAAAGAGACCCAGTACTTC; cdr3_aa: CASSETGGYKETQYF
d_call: .; v_call: TRBV20-1; clone_size: medium-sized; j_call: TRBJ2-2; cdr3_nt: TGCAGTGTCGAGGAGGTCGGGGAGCTGTTTTTT; cdr3_aa: CSVEEVGELFF
d_call: TRBD2; v_call: TRBV27; clone_size: medium-sized; j_call: TRBJ2-1; cdr3_nt: TGTGCCAGCAGCCTCCCCCTGGGCGGGGGGACGAATGAGCAGTTCTTC; cdr3_aa: CASSLPLGGGTNEQFF
d_call: .; v_call: TRBV7-9; clone_size: few; j_call: TRBJ2-3; cdr3_nt: TGTGCCAGCAGCTTAGCTAGCCGCACAGATACGCAGTATTTT; cdr3_aa: CASSLASRTDTQYF
d_call: TRBD1; v_call: TRBV6-5; clone_size: once; j_call: TRBJ1-5; cdr3_nt: TGTGCCACCAAATCTGGGACAGTTAGCAATCAGCCCCAGCATTTT; cdr3_aa: CATKSGTVSNQPQHF
d_call: TRBD1; v_call: TRBV4-2; clone_size: .; j_call: TRBJ1-4; cdr3_nt: TGTGCCAGCAGCCAAGTGGACAGGTCTGAAAAACTGTTTTTT; cdr3_aa: CASSQVDRSEKLFF
d_call: .; v_call: TRBV14; clone_size: few; j_call: TRBJ1-1; cdr3_nt: TGTGCCAGCAGCCCAGGCCTGGAAGCTTTCTTT; cdr3_aa: CASSPGLEAFF
d_call: .; v_call: TRBV28; clone_size: few; j_call: TRBJ1-1; cdr3_nt: TGTGCCAGCAGCCGGGGGTGGGGTTCCACTGAAGCTTTCTTT; cdr3_aa: CASSRGWGSTEAFF
d_call: .; v_call: TRBV5-1; clone_size: few; j_call: TRBJ1-2; cdr3_nt: TGCGCCAGCAGCTCTACAGGATTCTATGGCTACACCTTC; cdr3_aa: CASSSTGFYGYTF
d_call: .; v_call: TRBV4-3; clone_size: .; j_call: TRBJ2-2; cdr3_nt: TGCGCCAGCAGCCAAGGCCTGGGGAACACCGGGGAGCTGTTTTTT; cdr3_aa: CASSQGLGNTGELFF
d_call: .; v_call: TRBV6-5; clone_size: .; j_call: TRBJ1-2; cdr3_nt: TGTGCCAGCAGTTACTCGAGTATGAGGCCAGGTCATGGCTACACCTTC; cdr3_aa: CASSYSSMRPGHGYTF
d_call: TRBD1; v_call: TRBV5-1; clone_size: .; j_call: TRBJ1-4; cdr3_nt: TGCGCCAGCAGCTTGGAGGGACAGGTCGTTGGGGAAAAACTGTTTTTT; cdr3_aa: CASSLEGQVVGEKLFF
d_call: TRBD2; v_call: TRBV4-2; clone_size: .; j_call: TRBJ2-3; cdr3_nt: TGTGCCAGCAGCCAAGGGCGACTAGCGGGGGTTGGGTGGAGGACAGATACGCAGTATTTT; cdr3_aa: CASSQGRLAGVGWRTDTQYF
d_call: TRBD2; v_call: TRBV30; clone_size: once; j_call: TRBJ2-7; cdr3_nt: TGTGCCTGGAGGGGGACTAGAGGGGCCTACGAGCAGTACTTC; cdr3_aa: CAWRGTRGAYEQYF
d_call: TRBD1; v_call: TRBV2; clone_size: .; j_call: TRBJ2-1; cdr3_nt: TGTGCCAGCAGCCTTTTACCGGGACAGCCTGAGAATGAGCAGTTCTTC; cdr3_aa: CASSLLPGQPENEQFF
d_call: TRBD1; v_call: TRBV7-2; clone_size: .; j_call: TRBJ1-3; cdr3_nt: TGTGCCAGCAGCTTCCAGGGGGGGTCTGGAAACACCATATATTTT; cdr3_aa: CASSFQGGSGNTIYF
d_call: .; v_call: TRBV10-3; clone_size: medium-sized; j_call: TRBJ2-7; cdr3_nt: TGTGCCATCAGTGACTGGCGCTACGAGCAGTACTTC; cdr3_aa: CAISDWRYEQYF
d_call: TRBD1; v_call: TRBV7-9; clone_size: medium-sized; j_call: TRBJ1-2; cdr3_nt: TGTGCCAGCAGCTTGAGACAGGGCTATGGCTACACCTTC; cdr3_aa: CASSLRQGYGYTF
d_call: .; v_call: TRBV4-3; clone_size: few; j_call: TRBJ2-2; cdr3_nt: TGCGCCAGCAGCCAAGAGGCCGCGAACACCGGGGAGCTGTTTTTT; cdr3_aa: CASSQEAANTGELFF
d_call: .; v_call: TRBV29-1; clone_size: .; j_call: TRBJ1-2; cdr3_nt: TGCAGCGTTTATATTGGACAGCCTGGCTACACCTTC; cdr3_aa: CSVYIGQPGYTF
d_call: .; v_call: TRBV9; clone_size: .; j_call: TRBJ2-1; cdr3_nt: TGTGCCAGCAGCGGACGGACGTCAGAGCAGTTCTTC; cdr3_aa: CASSGRTSEQFF
d_call: .; v_call: TRBV7-3; clone_size: medium-sized; j_call: TRBJ2-1; cdr3_nt: TGTGCCAGCAGCCCCCAAGGGGGGCGGTACAATGAGCAGTTCTTC; cdr3_aa: CASSPQGGRYNEQFF
d_call: TRBD2; v_call: TRBV7-2; clone_size: medium-sized; j_call: TRBJ2-1; cdr3_nt: TGTGCCAGCAGCTTAGAGTTAGCGGGGGGGACAAGCGAGCAGTTCTTC; cdr3_aa: CASSLELAGGTSEQFF
d_call: .; v_call: TRBV19; clone_size: .; j_call: TRBJ2-2; cdr3_nt: TGTGCCAGTAGAAACCGGGGACAGAACACCGGGGAGCTGTTTTTT; cdr3_aa: CASRNRGQNTGELFF
d_call: TRBD1; v_call: TRBV6-6; clone_size: .; j_call: TRBJ1-2; cdr3_nt: TGTGCCAGCGGGGGACAGGGGCTCAACTATGGCTACACCTTC; cdr3_aa: CASGGQGLNYGYTF
d_call: .; v_call: TRBV6-5; clone_size: .; j_call: TRBJ2-3; cdr3_nt: TGTGCCAGCAGTTACTCCTTCACAGATACGCAGTATTTT; cdr3_aa: CASSYSFTDTQYF
d_call: TRBD1; v_call: TRBV28; clone_size: many; j_call: TRBJ1-4; cdr3_nt: TGTGCCAGCAGCTCGACGCCGGGACAGTCGATTGAAAAACTGTTTTTT; cdr3_aa: CASSSTPGQSIEKLFF
d_call: TRBD1; v_call: TRBV5-1; clone_size: medium-sized; j_call: TRBJ1-2; cdr3_nt: TGCGCCAGCAGCCTGGCTGGGACCGGGACAGGGGCCTATGGCTACACCTTC; cdr3_aa: CASSLAGTGTGAYGYTF
d_call: TRBD2; v_call: TRBV2; clone_size: .; j_call: TRBJ2-3; cdr3_nt: TGTGCCAGCCCTACTAGCGGGGTAGCAGATACGCAGTATTTT; cdr3_aa: CASPTSGVADTQYF
d_call: .; v_call: TRBV6-5; clone_size: medium-sized; j_call: TRBJ2-7; cdr3_nt: TGTGCCAGCAGTTACTCGACGGGGTACGAGCAGTACTTC; cdr3_aa: CASSYSTGYEQYF
d_call: .; v_call: TRBV4-3; clone_size: .; j_call: TRBJ1-6; cdr3_nt: TGCGCCAGCAGCCAAGATCTTGCAGATTCACCCCTCCACTTT; cdr3_aa: CASSQDLADSPLHF
d_call: TRBD2; v_call: TRBV9; clone_size: .; j_call: TRBJ2-1; cdr3_nt: TGTGCCAGCAGCGTATCTAGCGGGGTCTACAATGAGCAGTTCTTC; cdr3_aa: CASSVSSGVYNEQFF
d_call: .; v_call: TRBV19; clone_size: .; j_call: TRBJ1-1; cdr3_nt: TGTGCCAGTAAAAGAAGGGCAACGGAGAACACTGAAGCTTTCTTT; cdr3_aa: CASKRRATENTEAFF
d_call: .; v_call: TRBV7-2; clone_size: .; j_call: TRBJ2-7; cdr3_nt: TGTGCCAGCAGCTTAGAGGACTGGATCTCCTACGAGCAGTACTTC; cdr3_aa: CASSLEDWISYEQYF
d_call: TRBD2; v_call: TRBV7-6; clone_size: .; j_call: TRBJ2-5; cdr3_nt: TGTGCCAGCAGCCCGCGGGGGGTTAGGGGTCAAGAGACCCAGTACTTC; cdr3_aa: CASSPRGVRGQETQYF
d_call: .; v_call: TRBV7-9; clone_size: .; j_call: TRBJ2-6; cdr3_nt: TGTGCCAGCAGCTTCGGGGATACTGGGGCCAACGTCCTGACTTTC; cdr3_aa: CASSFGDTGANVLTF
d_call: .; v_call: TRBV19; clone_size: .; j_call: TRBJ2-3; cdr3_nt: TGTGCCAGTAGCAACAAGGGGGGGTCTACAGATACGCAGTATTTT; cdr3_aa: CASSNKGGSTDTQYF
d_call: .; v_call: TRBV5-5; clone_size: .; j_call: TRBJ2-5; cdr3_nt: TGTGCCAGCACCGCGAACCCGGGCTCAGGACGGGAGACCCAGTACTTC; cdr3_aa: CASTANPGSGRETQYF
d_call: .; v_call: TRBV6-5; clone_size: .; j_call: TRBJ1-2; cdr3_nt: TGTGCCAGCAGTAATTCGGGTGTCTATGGCTACACCTTC; cdr3_aa: CASSNSGVYGYTF
d_call: .; v_call: TRBV6-5; clone_size: .; j_call: TRBJ1-1; cdr3_nt: TGTGCCAGCAGTTACTCGGGAGGACTGAACACTGAAGCTTTCTTT; cdr3_aa: CASSYSGGLNTEAFF
d_call: .; v_call: TRBV5-6; clone_size: .; j_call: TRBJ1-5; cdr3_nt: TGTGCCAGCAGCTTGAGGATGGCAGCCAATCAGCCCCAGCATTTT; cdr3_aa: CASSLRMAANQPQHF
d_call: .; v_call: TRBV7-3; clone_size: .; j_call: TRBJ2-1; cdr3_nt: TGTGCCAGCAGCTTAAGTCTGGGCAGCTCCTACAATGAGCAGTTCTTC; cdr3_aa: CASSLSLGSSYNEQFF
d_call: TRBD1; v_call: TRBV6-2/TRBV6-3; clone_size: .; j_call: TRBJ1-1; cdr3_nt: TGTGCCAGCAGCAAGGGACAGTGGGCCGAAGCTTTCTTT; cdr3_aa: CASSKGQWAEAFF
d_call: .; v_call: TRBV10-3; clone_size: .; j_call: TRBJ2-2; cdr3_nt: TGTGCCATCAGTGAGTGGGAGGTTGGCGGGGAGCTGTTTTTT; cdr3_aa: CAISEWEVGGELFF
d_call: TRBD1; v_call: TRBV11-2; clone_size: .; j_call: TRBJ2-5; cdr3_nt: TGTGCCAGCAGCCTGGGGACAGGGCCTCAAGAGACCCAGTACTTC; cdr3_aa: CASSLGTGPQETQYF
d_call: .; v_call: TRBV2; clone_size: .; j_call: TRBJ1-6; cdr3_nt: TGTGCCAGCACTCAAAGGCAGGGAACTAATTCACCCCTCCACTTT; cdr3_aa: CASTQRQGTNSPLHF
d_call: .; v_call: TRBV21-1; clone_size: medium-sized; j_call: TRBJ1-5; cdr3_nt: TGTGCCAGCAGTGGGACATTCTCCCCTTGGTTCCATAGCAATCAGCCCCAGCATTTT; cdr3_aa: CASSGTFSPWFHSNQPQHF
d_call: TRBD2; v_call: TRBV5-1; clone_size: .; j_call: TRBJ2-5; cdr3_nt: TGCGCCAGCGCTAGTATTGGACTAGCGGTAAATCAAGAGACCCAGTACTTC; cdr3_aa: CASASIGLAVNQETQYF
d_call: .; v_call: TRBV7-8; clone_size: .; j_call: TRBJ1-5; cdr3_nt: TGTGCCAGCAGCTTAAACAGGGACCAGCCCCAGCATTTT; cdr3_aa: CASSLNRDQPQHF